Listed below are T cell receptor beta chains from one sample, sequenced in a study of neoadjuvant anti-PD-1 for oral cavity cancer. Some clones are missing from TCRdb's copy, which holds only in-frame ones; the method was immunoSEQ multiplex PCR. The data contain approximately 7,800 clones, roughly three fifths of them singletons. The source material was PBMCs, sampled after nivolumab (anti-PD-1) treatment. The receptors stem from a person between 35 and 79 years old with oral cavity squamous cell carcinoma. Each CDR3 is given with its conserved first and last residue. The D gene is left open where the match is weak. Part of the rows lack a size; the others show once, few, many or a class for expanded clones.

.	TRBV7-2	.	TRBJ1-5	CASSLGGTGNQPQHF	TGTGCCAGCAGCTTAGGAGGGACGGGCAATCAGCCCCAGCATTTT
.	TRBV30	.	TRBJ2-1	CALRLPGTNEQFF	TGTGCCCTGCGGCTCCCTGGAACCAATGAGCAGTTCTTC
.	TRBV7-6	.	TRBJ1-6	CASSGDSYNSPLHF	TGTGCCAGCAGCGGGGACTCCTATAATTCACCCCTCCACTTT
.	TRBV30	.	TRBJ2-5	CAWSATGQETQYF	TGTGCCTGGAGTGCCACAGGGCAGGAGACCCAGTACTTC
.	TRBV6-1	.	TRBJ2-1	CASSEGGVPRIRSYNEQFF	TGTGCCAGCAGTGAAGGTGGGGTCCCGAGGATACGGTCCTACAATGAGCAGTTCTTC
.	TRBV29-1	.	TRBJ1-2	CSVASQEGYTF	TGCAGCGTTGCTTCACAAGAGGGCTACACCTTC
.	TRBV5-6	.	TRBJ2-1	CASSPTGEGRSQFF	TGTGCCAGCAGCCCAACCGGAGAGGGGCGAAGTCAGTTCTTC
.	TRBV4-1	.	TRBJ2-5	CASSQYPSNPETQYF	TGCGCCAGCAGCCAATACCCAAGCAACCCGGAGACCCAGTACTTC
.	TRBV5-6	.	TRBJ1-2	CASSPAGPDGYTF	TGTGCCAGCAGCCCCGCCGGGCCAGATGGCTACACCTTC
.	TRBV5-6	.	TRBJ2-7	CASSLLGYYEQYF	TGTGCCAGCAGCCTGCTTGGGTACTACGAGCAGTACTTC
.	TRBV11-2	.	TRBJ2-7	CASSLFEYPWDEQYF	TGTGCCAGCAGCTTATTCGAATACCCGTGGGACGAGCAGTACTTC
.	TRBV7-8	few	TRBJ1-1	CASSARLVTQGTEAFF	TGTGCCAGCAGCGCGAGACTTGTGACCCAGGGGACTGAAGCTTTCTTT
.	TRBV10-3	.	TRBJ1-2	CATRRDTWGGYTF	TGTGCCACCCGCCGGGACACCTGGGGTGGCTACACCTTC
.	TRBV4-2	.	TRBJ1-1	CASSQEEGGTTEAFF	TGTGCCAGCAGCCAAGAGGAAGGGGGAACCACTGAAGCTTTCTTT
.	TRBV12-5	.	TRBJ2-6	CASGLPPFTGSSGANVLTF	TGTGCTAGTGGTTTGCCCCCTTTTACAGGAAGCTCTGGGGCCAACGTCCTGACTTTC
TRBD1	TRBV18	.	TRBJ1-2	CASSPSTGQGGYGYTF	TGTGCCAGCTCACCATCCACCGGGCAGGGGGGCTATGGCTACACCTTC
TRBD2	TRBV7-9	once	TRBJ2-1	CASSLSALGLADEQFF	TGTGCCAGCAGCTTAAGTGCCCTCGGACTAGCCGATGAGCAGTTCTTC
.	TRBV27	.	TRBJ1-1	CASSLTLRGTEAFF	TGTGCCAGCAGTTTGACGCTGCGTGGGACTGAAGCTTTCTTT
.	TRBV15	.	TRBJ1-6	CATTATGTPNSPLHF	TGTGCCACCACCGCTACCGGGACTCCCAATTCACCCCTCCACTTT